Listed below are T cell receptor beta chains from one sample, sequenced in a study of early T cells in non-severe SARS-CoV-2 infection. TCRdb recomputed calls from the 5' RACE reads with MiXCR, one row per CDR3 protein. The sample holds about 66,000 distinct CDR3 sequences, just over 20% seen once. The input for sequencing was whole blood, taken at baseline. Every receptor here comes from an adult who was a healthcare worker with PCR-confirmed SARS-CoV-2 infection or an uninfected control (not recorded which). CDR3s include the opening cysteine and the closing phenylalanine or tryptophan. D genes are given only for firm matches. The size of a clone is reported for some rows only, either as once, few or many, or as a class for expanded clones.

>-|TRBJ2-2|TRBV7-3|-
TGTGCCAGCGCCGGACAGAACACCGGGGAGCTGTTTTTT
CASAGQNTGELFF
>-|TRBJ2-3|TRBV24-1|-
TGTGCCACCAGTGATGGCTCTAGCGACACGCAGTATTTT
CATSDGSSDTQYF
>TRBD1|TRBJ2-1|TRBV14|-
TGTGCCAGCAGCCAAATACAGGGGTACAATGAGCAGTTCTTC
CASSQIQGYNEQFF
>TRBD1|TRBJ1-5|TRBV19|-
TGTGCCAGTAGTATAGTAGGACAGGGCGTAAGTCAGCCCCAGCATTTT
CASSIVGQGVSQPQHF
>-|TRBJ2-2|TRBV25-1|few
TGTGCCAGCAGTGAATATAATACTGACAAGCCCGGGGAGCTGTTTTTT
CASSEYNTDKPGELFF
>-|TRBJ1-4|TRBV15|-
TGTGCCACCAGCAGAGCATGGCAGGACGGCCCCCGAATTAATGAAAAACTGTTTTTT
CATSRAWQDGPRINEKLFF
>-|TRBJ2-3|TRBV14|many
TGTGCCAGCAGCCTATCGGGACTCCCCACAGATACGCAGTATTTT
CASSLSGLPTDTQYF
>-|TRBJ2-6|TRBV19|-
TGTGCCAGTAGTGCCCGACAGTACTCTGGGGCCAACGTCCTGACTTTC
CASSARQYSGANVLTF
>-|TRBJ2-5|TRBV19|few
TGTGCCAGTAGTTTAAGTGGGTTGGAGACCCAGTACTTC
CASSLSGLETQYF
>-|TRBJ2-7|TRBV5-1|-
TGCGCCAGCAGCTCTACGGTAACTGGGGAGCAGTACTTC
CASSSTVTGEQYF
>-|TRBJ1-3|TRBV20-1|-
TGCAGTGCTAGGTCCCTCTCTGGAAACACCATATATTTT
CSARSLSGNTIYF
>-|TRBJ2-2|TRBV30|-
TGTGCCTGGAGTGACTCTCTTGTCGACCGGAGCACCGGGGAGCTGTTTTTT
CAWSDSLVDRSTGELFF
>-|TRBJ2-6|TRBV6-1|-
TGTGCCAGCAGTCGCCTGGGTCTGGGTAAAGGGGCCAACGTCCTGACTTTC
CASSRLGLGKGANVLTF
>TRBD1|TRBJ2-7|TRBV25-1|once
TGTGCCAGCAGAGGACAGGGGGCAGTTTACGAGCAGTACTTC
CASRGQGAVYEQYF
>-|TRBJ1-2|TRBV4-1|-
TGCGCCAGCAGCCAGCGGGGCGGACTGGCTAACTATGGCTACACCTTC
CASSQRGGLANYGYTF
>-|TRBJ2-3|TRBV9|few
TGTGCCAGCAGCATTTGGTCCTCAGGCGGAGATACGCAGTATTTT
CASSIWSSGGDTQYF
>-|TRBJ2-7|TRBV2|-
TGTGCCAGCAGACTGGCCTACGAGCAGTACTTC
CASRLAYEQYF
>-|TRBJ1-2|TRBV25-1|few
TGTGCCAGCAGTGAGAACAGAGACTATGGCTACACCTTC
CASSENRDYGYTF
>TRBD2|TRBJ2-1|TRBV4-2|-
TGTGCCAGCAGCCAAGATCGCGGGGGGACTTACAATGAGCAGTTCTTC
CASSQDRGGTYNEQFF
>-|TRBJ2-2|TRBV19|few
TGTGCCACCGGAGAGGGGACCCCCGGGGAGCTGTTTTTT
CATGEGTPGELFF
>-|TRBJ1-1|TRBV29-1|-
TGCAGCGTTGAAGAAGCCAGAAACACTGAAGCTTTCTTT
CSVEEARNTEAFF
>-|TRBJ1-1|TRBV7-8|few
TGTGCCAGCAGCCCCCCCGTGGGATCGGGTGAAGCTTTCTTT
CASSPPVGSGEAFF